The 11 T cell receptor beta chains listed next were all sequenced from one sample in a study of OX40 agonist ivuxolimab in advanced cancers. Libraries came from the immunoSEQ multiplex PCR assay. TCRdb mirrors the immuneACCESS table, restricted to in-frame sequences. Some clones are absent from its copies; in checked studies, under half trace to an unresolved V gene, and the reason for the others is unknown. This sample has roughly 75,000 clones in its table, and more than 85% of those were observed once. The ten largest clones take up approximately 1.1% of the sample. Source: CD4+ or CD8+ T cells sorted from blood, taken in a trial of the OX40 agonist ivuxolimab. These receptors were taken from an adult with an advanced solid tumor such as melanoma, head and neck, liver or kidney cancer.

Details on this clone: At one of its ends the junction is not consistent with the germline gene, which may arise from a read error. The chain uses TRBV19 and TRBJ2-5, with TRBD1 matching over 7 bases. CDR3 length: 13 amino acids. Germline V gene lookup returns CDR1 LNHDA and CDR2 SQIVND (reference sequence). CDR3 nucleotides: TGTGCCACTAAGACAGGGTTGGGGGCGGGCTTGAACTTC. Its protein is CATKTGLGAGLNF.

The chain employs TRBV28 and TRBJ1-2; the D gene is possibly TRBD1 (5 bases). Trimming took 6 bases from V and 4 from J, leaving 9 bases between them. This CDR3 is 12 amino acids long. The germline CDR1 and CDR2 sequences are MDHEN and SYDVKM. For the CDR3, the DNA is TGTGCCAGCAGCGGGGGAACCTATGGCTACACCTTC. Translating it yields CASSGGTYGYTF.

The CDR3 is CASSPRTSGELFF. CDR3 coding DNA: TGTGCCAGCAGCCCTCGGACCAGCGGGGAGCTGTTTTTT. The rearrangement joins TRBV7-2 to TRBJ2-2; D gene uncertain. V was cut by 5 bases and J by 7 bases, with 11 bases left in between. The germline V gene has CDR1 SGHTA and CDR2 FQGNSA. The CDR3 length is 13 residues. Using reference TRBV7-2 and TRBJ2-2 for the parts outside the CDR3, the full variable domain is GAGVSQSPSNKVTEKGKDVELRCDPISGHTALYWYRQSLGQGLEFLIYFQGNSAPDKSGLPSDRFSAERTGGSVSTLTIQRTQQEDSAVYLCASSPRTSGELFFGEGSRLTVL.

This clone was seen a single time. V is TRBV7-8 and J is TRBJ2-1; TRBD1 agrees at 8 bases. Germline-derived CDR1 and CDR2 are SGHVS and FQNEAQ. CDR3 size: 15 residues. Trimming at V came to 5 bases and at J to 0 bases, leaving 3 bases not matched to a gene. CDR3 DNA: TGTGCCAGCAGCCGGGACAGGAGCTCCTACAATGAGCAGTTCTTC. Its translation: CASSRDRSSYNEQFF.

CDR3 amino acids: CASILQGLTYEQYF. CDR3 in DNA: TGTGCCAGCATCTTACAGGGGTTAACCTACGAGCAGTACTTC. V gene TRBV5-6 combines with J gene TRBJ2-7; TRBD1 matches 7 bases. V lost 6 bases to trimming and J lost 2 bases; unmatched junction nucleotides: 8. CDR3 size: 14 residues. The germline V gene has CDR1 SGHDT and CDR2 YYEEEE.

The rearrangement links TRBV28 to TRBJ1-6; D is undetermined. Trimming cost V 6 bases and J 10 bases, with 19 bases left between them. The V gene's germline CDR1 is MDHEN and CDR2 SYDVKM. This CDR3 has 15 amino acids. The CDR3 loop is CASSHTVGKGSPLHF. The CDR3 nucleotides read TGTGCCAGCAGCCACACGGTGGGAAAAGGGTCACCCCTCCACTTT.

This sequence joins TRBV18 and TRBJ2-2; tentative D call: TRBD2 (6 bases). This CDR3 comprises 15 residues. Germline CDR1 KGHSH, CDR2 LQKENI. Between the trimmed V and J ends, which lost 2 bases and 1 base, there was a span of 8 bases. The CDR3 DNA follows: TGTGCCAGCTCACCAAAGACTAGGAACACCGGGGAGCTGTTTTTT. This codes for CASSPKTRNTGELFF.

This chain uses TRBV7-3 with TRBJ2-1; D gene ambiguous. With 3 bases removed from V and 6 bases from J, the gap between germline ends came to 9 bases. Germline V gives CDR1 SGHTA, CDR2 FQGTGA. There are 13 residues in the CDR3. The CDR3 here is CASSLWGSNEQFF. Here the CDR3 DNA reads TGTGCCAGCAGCTTGTGGGGTTCCAATGAGCAGTTCTTC. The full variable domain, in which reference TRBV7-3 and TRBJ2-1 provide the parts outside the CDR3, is GAGVSQTPSNKVTEKGKYVELRCDPISGHTALYWYRQSLGQGPEFLIYFQGTGAADDSGLPNDRFFAVRPEGSVSTLKIQRTERGDSAVYLCASSLWGSNEQFFGPGTRLTVL.

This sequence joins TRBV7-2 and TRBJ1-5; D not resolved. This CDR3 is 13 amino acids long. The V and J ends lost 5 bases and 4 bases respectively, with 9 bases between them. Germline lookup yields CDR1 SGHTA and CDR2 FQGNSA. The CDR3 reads CASSLYLNQPQHF. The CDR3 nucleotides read TGTGCCAGCAGCCTCTATCTGAATCAGCCCCAGCATTTT.

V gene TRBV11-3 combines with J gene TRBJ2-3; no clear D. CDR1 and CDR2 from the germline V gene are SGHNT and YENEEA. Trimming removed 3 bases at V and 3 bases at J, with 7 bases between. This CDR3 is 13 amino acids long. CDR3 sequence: CASSLRVTDTQYF. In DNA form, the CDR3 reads TGTGCCAGCAGCTTGCGAGTAACAGATACGCAGTATTTT.

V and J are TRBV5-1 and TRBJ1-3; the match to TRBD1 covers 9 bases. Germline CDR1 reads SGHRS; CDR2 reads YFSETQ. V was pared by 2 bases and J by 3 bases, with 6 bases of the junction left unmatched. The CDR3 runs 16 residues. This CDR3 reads CASSLAGTGSGNTIYF. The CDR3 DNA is TGCGCCAGCAGCTTAGCCGGGACAGGGAGTGGAAACACCATATATTTT.